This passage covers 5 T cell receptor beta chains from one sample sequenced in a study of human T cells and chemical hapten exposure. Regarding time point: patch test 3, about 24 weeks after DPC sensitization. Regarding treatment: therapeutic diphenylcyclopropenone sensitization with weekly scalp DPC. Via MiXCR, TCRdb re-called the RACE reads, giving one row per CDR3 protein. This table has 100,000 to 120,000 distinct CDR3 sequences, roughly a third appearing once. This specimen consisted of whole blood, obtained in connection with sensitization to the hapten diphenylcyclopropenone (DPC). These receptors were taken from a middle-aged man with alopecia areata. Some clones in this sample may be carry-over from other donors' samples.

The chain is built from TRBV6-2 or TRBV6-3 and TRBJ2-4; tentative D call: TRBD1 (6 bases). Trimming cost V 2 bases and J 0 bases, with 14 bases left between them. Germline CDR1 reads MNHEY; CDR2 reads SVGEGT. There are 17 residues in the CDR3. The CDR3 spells CASSYDGTPLAKNIQYF. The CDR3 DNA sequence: TGTGCCAGCAGTTACGACGGGACACCCTTAGCCAAAAACATTCAGTACTTC.

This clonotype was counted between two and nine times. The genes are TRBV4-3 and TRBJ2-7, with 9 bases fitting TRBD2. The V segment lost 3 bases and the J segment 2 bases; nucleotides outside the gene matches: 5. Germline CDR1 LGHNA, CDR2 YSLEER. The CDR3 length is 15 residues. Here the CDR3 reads CASSQTSGPPYEQYV. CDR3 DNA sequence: TGCGCCAGCAGCCAGACTAGCGGACCCCCCTACGAGCAGTACGTC.

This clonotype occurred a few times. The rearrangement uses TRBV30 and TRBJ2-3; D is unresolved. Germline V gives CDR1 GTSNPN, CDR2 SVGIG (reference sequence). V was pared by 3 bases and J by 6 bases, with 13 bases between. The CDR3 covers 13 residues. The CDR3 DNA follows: TGTGCCTGGAGGGACGGACCGGCGGATACGCAGTATTTT. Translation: CAWRDGPADTQYF. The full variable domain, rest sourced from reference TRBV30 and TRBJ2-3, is SQTIHQWPATLVQPVGSPLSLECTVEGTSNPNLYWYRQAAGRGLQLLFYSVGIGQISSEVPQNLSASRPQDRQFILSSKKLLLSDSGFYLCAWRDGPADTQYFGPGTRLTVL.

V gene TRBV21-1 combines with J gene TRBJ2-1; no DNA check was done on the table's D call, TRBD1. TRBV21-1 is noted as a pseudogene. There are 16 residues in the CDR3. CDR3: CASTGTGAHPYNEQFF. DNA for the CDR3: TGTGCCAGCACAGGGACAGGGGCTCACCCCTACAATGAGCAGTTCTTC.

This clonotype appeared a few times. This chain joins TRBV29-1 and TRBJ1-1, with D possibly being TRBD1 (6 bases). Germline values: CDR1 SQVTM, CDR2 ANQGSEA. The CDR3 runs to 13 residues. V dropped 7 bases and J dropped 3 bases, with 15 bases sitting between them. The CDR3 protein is CSALTGQDTEAFF. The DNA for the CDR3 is TGCAGCGCCTTGACAGGTCAAGACACTGAAGCTTTCTTT.